One and the same sample provided the 16 T cell receptor beta chains below, sequenced in a study of cytomegalovirus exposure and HLA in healthy donors. Produced via immunoSEQ multiplex PCR; TCRdb's table is partial and in-frame only. The data contain around 400,000 clones, just over 85% of them seen just once; the ten biggest clones take up approximately 0.86%. The source material was PBMCs. Receptors were obtained from a woman under 30 in good health and CMV-seronegative.

This clone was recorded only once. V is TRBV7-3 and J is TRBJ2-7; TRBD1 matches 7 bases. The germline gives CDR1 SGHTA, CDR2 FQGTGA. The J segment lost 0 bases and the V segment lost 0 bases, leaving 8 bases of the junction unmatched. The CDR3 spans 17 residues. CDR3 in amino acids: CASSLTSKGQPSYEQYF. The DNA of the CDR3 is TGTGCCAGCAGCTTAACGAGTAAGGGACAGCCCTCCTACGAGCAGTACTTC.

Written as DNA, the CDR3 is TGTGCCAGCAGTGAATCGACAGTGCTCCCCTACGAGCAGTACTTC. Its translation: CASSESTVLPYEQYF. V and J are TRBV6-1 and TRBJ2-7; tentative D call: TRBD1 (5 bases). The CDR3 totals 15 residues. Trimming removed 2 bases from V and 2 bases from J, with 13 bases in between. Per the germline V gene, CDR1 is MNHNS and CDR2 is SASEGT.

This sequence joins TRBV5-4 and TRBJ2-1, with D unresolved. CDR1 SGHNT and CDR2 YYREEE come from the germline V gene (reference sequence). V was cut by 3 bases and J by 4 bases, with 17 bases left in between. The length of the CDR3 is 16 residues. CDR3 amino acids: CASSSFSFRSYNEQFF. The CDR3 DNA reads TGTGCCAGCAGCTCCTTTTCCTTTCGGAGTTACAATGAGCAGTTCTTC.

The chain couples TRBV30 to TRBJ1-2; 7 nucleotides match TRBD1. J gave up 2 bases and V 5 bases, and 5 bases lay outside the gene matches. The CDR3 has 13 residues. CDR1 and CDR2 from the germline V gene are GTSNPN and SVGIG (reference sequence). This CDR3 is CAWAGTANYGYTF. The CDR3 DNA follows: TGTGCCTGGGCCGGGACAGCCAACTATGGCTACACCTTC. The variable domain in full, completed from reference TRBV30 and TRBJ1-2, reads SQTIHQWPATLVQPVGSPLSLECTVEGTSNPNLYWYRQAAGRGLQLLFYSVGIGQISSEVPQNLSASRPQDRQFILSSKKLLLSDSGFYLCAWAGTANYGYTFGSGTRLTVV.

This clone was seen only once. The gene calls are TRBV7-6 and TRBJ2-5; weak D call: TRBD2 (5 bases). The V and J ends lost 10 bases and 1 base respectively, with 13 bases between them. The CDR3 consists of 13 residues. The germline gives CDR1 SGHVS, CDR2 FNYEAQ. The CDR3 loop reads CATNMGSQETQYF. The CDR3 DNA sequence: TGTGCCACAAACATGGGGAGCCAAGAGACCCAGTACTTC.

This chain links TRBV19 with TRBJ1-6, with D hard to call. The V end was cut by 3 bases, the J end by 7 bases, with 16 bases between. The CDR3 extends over 16 amino acids. Germline values: CDR1 LNHDA, CDR2 SQIVND (reference sequence). The CDR3 nucleotides are TGTGCCAGTAGTATTCTCCGGACGCGGGCCAATTCACCCCTCCACTTT. Translated: CASSILRTRANSPLHF.

This chain links TRBV5-1 with TRBJ2-7; TRBD1 agrees at 9 bases. CDR3 size: 14 residues. Per the germline V gene, CDR1 is SGHRS and CDR2 is YFSETQ. Trimming at V came to 3 bases and at J to 4 bases, leaving 5 bases not matched to a gene. CDR3 sequence: CASSYGGTGYEQYF. CDR3 nucleotide sequence: TGCGCCAGCAGCTACGGCGGGACAGGGTACGAGCAGTACTTC. The variable domain in full, with the rest retrieved from reference TRBV5-1 and TRBJ2-7, is KAGVTQTPRYLIKTRGQQVTLSCSPISGHRSVSWYQQTPGQGLQFLFEYFSETQRNKGNFPGRFSGRQFSNSRSEMNVSTLELGDSALYLCASSYGGTGYEQYFGPGTRLTVT.

The CDR3 here is CASSTDKSGANVLTF. CDR3 in DNA: TGTGCCAGTAGTACCGACAAGTCTGGGGCCAACGTCCTGACTTTC. This rearrangement joins TRBV19 to TRBJ2-6, with no clear D. V was cut by 4 bases and J by 1 base, with 8 bases left in between. Germline V gene lookup returns CDR1 LNHDA and CDR2 SQIVND (reference sequence). The CDR3 has 15 amino acids.

This clone is a singleton in its sample. This CDR3 is CASSVGLAGGTHEQYF. The CDR3 bases are TGTGCCAGCAGCGTCGGACTAGCGGGGGGGACCCACGAGCAGTACTTC. The chain is built from TRBV9 and TRBJ2-7; 15 positions agree with TRBD2. The ends lost 2 bases at V and 5 bases at J; junction bases unmatched: 5. The CDR3 is 16 residues long. Germline V gives CDR1 SGDLS, CDR2 YYNGEE.

The V gene is TRBV6-6, the J gene TRBJ2-7; 7 bases are shared with TRBD1. V was clipped by 2 bases and J by 1 base; unmatched bases: 5. Germline CDR1 and CDR2: MNHNY and SVGAGI (reference sequence). The CDR3 spans 15 residues. CDR3 DNA: TGTGCCAGCAGTTACATGGCAGGGGGTTCCTACGAGCAGTACTTC. Translating it yields CASSYMAGGSYEQYF.

The chain has TRBV10-2 and TRBJ1-3; tentative D call: TRBD1 (5 bases). Germline V gene data show CDR1 as WSHSY and CDR2 as SAAADI. Trimming took 6 bases from V and 3 from J, leaving 12 bases between them. The CDR3 consists of 14 residues. The CDR3 DNA reads TGCGCCAGCAGGACAGCGAGCTTTGGAAACACCATATATTTT. Translating gives CASRTASFGNTIYF.

The rearrangement links TRBV5-4 to TRBJ2-1, with 7 bases lining up with TRBD2. Germline V gene lookup returns CDR1 SGHNT and CDR2 YYREEE (reference sequence). The CDR3 totals 16 residues. V lost 0 bases to trimming and J lost 9 bases; unmatched junction nucleotides: 12. The DNA for the CDR3 is TGTGCCAGCAGCTTGGGGGGGGAGGGCCAAATGGGTGAGCAGTTCTTC. Translation: CASSLGGEGQMGEQFF.

The genes are TRBV11-3 and TRBJ2-1, with TRBD2 matching over 9 bases. Trimming at V came to 5 bases and at J to 6 bases, leaving 8 bases not matched to a gene. In germline, CDR1 is SGHNT, CDR2 YENEEA. The length of the CDR3 is 15 residues. CDR3 sequence (DNA): TGTGCCAGCAGCCCTAGCGGGGAGAGCTTCAATGAGCAGTTCTTC. Translating gives CASSPSGESFNEQFF. Combining the CDR3 with reference TRBV11-3 and TRBJ2-1 gives the whole variable domain EAGVVQSPRYKIIEKKQPVAFWCNPISGHNTLYWYLQNLGQGPELLIRYENEEAVDDSQLPKDRFSAERLKGVDSTLKIQPAELGDSAVYLCASSPSGESFNEQFFGPGTRLTVL.

This clone was observed a few times. The V gene is TRBV7-6, the J gene TRBJ2-1; 8 bases align to TRBD2. The CDR3 is 15 residues long. The ends lost 3 bases at V and 5 bases at J; junction bases unmatched: 6. Per germline, CDR1 SGHVS and CDR2 FNYEAQ. CDR3 coding DNA: TGTGCCAGCAGCTTGGGGGGACTAGTTCACAATGAGCAGTTCTTC. Translated, it gives CASSLGGLVHNEQFF.

This chain uses TRBV7-9 with TRBJ2-7; tentative D call: TRBD2 (6 bases). The germline V gene has CDR1 SEHNR and CDR2 FQNEAQ (reference sequence). Trimming removed 5 bases from V and 0 bases from J, with 14 bases in between. The CDR3 extends over 15 amino acids. The CDR3 DNA reads TGTGCCAGCAGCGGCAGGGCGGGAAGCTCCTACGAGCAGTACTTC. This sequence encodes CASSGRAGSSYEQYF.

V is TRBV28 and J is TRBJ1-1; D perhaps matches TRBD1 (5 bases). V lost 6 bases, J lost 1 base, and 18 bases lay in between. The CDR3 totals 16 residues. Germline V gene lookup returns CDR1 MDHEN and CDR2 SYDVKM. Here the CDR3 DNA reads TGTGCCAGCAGGCCCCTTTTAGGGGCCTCGAACACTGAAGCTTTCTTT. Translation gives CASRPLLGASNTEAFF.